Following are 8 T cell receptor beta chains from one sample sequenced in a study of blood T cell repertoires in COVID-19 (dated by TCRdb to about 2020). The library was prepared using the immunoSEQ multiplex PCR assay. TCRdb's version of the immuneACCESS table is confined to in-frame rearrangements and falls short of the full clone set. An unresolved V gene accounts for under half of the shortfall where checked; the remainder is of unknown origin. The sample table contains fewer than 400,000 clones; only one count was recorded for around 85% of them. Roughly 2.2% of the sample comes from the top ten. Sequenced material: PBMCs or T cells enriched from blood (not recorded which). These receptors all come from a man aged 30 to 39 who had recovered from COVID-19.

V and J are TRBV5-1 and TRBJ1-4; TRBD1 might be the D (5 bases). The CDR3 length is 15 residues. V shed 4 bases and J shed 0 bases, with 10 bases lying between them. CDR1 and CDR2 (germline): SGHRS, YFSETQ. This CDR3 reads CASSVQGATNEKLFF. The DNA of the CDR3 is TGCGCCAGCAGCGTTCAGGGCGCAACTAATGAAAAACTGTTTTTT.

Concerning this clone itself: Other DNA sequences in this sample translate to the same CDR3. The chain recombines TRBV7-9 with TRBJ2-5; 7 bases are shared with TRBD1. J was trimmed by 4 bases and V by 4 bases; bases with no gene match: 0. The CDR3 covers 12 residues. The germline CDR1 and CDR2 sequences are SEHNR and FQNEAQ (reference sequence). CDR3 DNA: TGTGCCAGCAGCTCAGGGGGAGAGACCCAGTACTTC. It codes for CASSSGGETQYF.

The CDR3 sequence is CASSLIGGASSYNEQFF. CDR3 nucleotides: TGTGCCAGCAGCTTAATTGGGGGGGCCTCCTCCTACAATGAGCAGTTCTTC. The V gene is TRBV7-3, the J gene TRBJ2-1; D is possibly TRBD2 (7 bases). Germline-derived CDR1 and CDR2 are SGHTA and FQGTGA. V was shortened by 1 base and J by 0 bases, with 13 bases between the two germline ends. CDR3 size: 17 residues.

The genes are TRBV7-2 and TRBJ2-2, with no clear D. The CDR3 sequence is 14 residues long. Germline V gene lookup returns CDR1 SGHTA and CDR2 FQGNSA. The V end was cut by 2 bases, the J end by 3 bases, with 7 bases between. The DNA for the CDR3 is TGTGCCAGCAGCTTATCTCGGGACACCGGGGAGCTGTTTTTT. This translates into CASSLSRDTGELFF.

This chain uses TRBV27 with TRBJ1-2, with D maybe TRBD1 (5 bases). Germline CDR1 reads MNHEY; CDR2 reads SMNVEV (reference sequence). Trimming cost V 5 bases and J 5 bases, with 12 bases left between them. This CDR3 spans 13 amino acids. CDR3 coding DNA: TGTGCCAGCAGTGTCCAGGGAGGATATGGCTACACCTTC. This codes for CASSVQGGYGYTF.

The rearrangement links TRBV30 to TRBJ2-4; D may be TRBD1 (6 bases). V dropped 4 bases and J dropped 1 base, with 11 bases sitting between them. There are 14 residues in the CDR3. Germline CDR1 reads GTSNPN; CDR2 reads SVGIG (reference sequence). The CDR3, as DNA: TGTGCCTGGACGGGAAGGGGGGCCAAAAACATTCAGTACTTC. The encoded protein is CAWTGRGAKNIQYF.

The V and J genes are TRBV19 and TRBJ2-5; 10 bases align to TRBD1. V lost 4 bases and J lost 4; bases outside the gene matches: 3. Germline lookup yields CDR1 LNHDA and CDR2 SQIVND (reference sequence). The length of the CDR3 is 14 residues. CDR3 coding DNA: TGTGCCAGTAGTACGCGGGACAGGGGAGAGACCCAGTACTTC. Translating gives CASSTRDRGETQYF.

The rearrangement uses TRBV19 and TRBJ2-2; D might be TRBD2 (6 bases). The CDR3 contains 12 residues. V gave up 9 bases and J gave up 7 bases, with 12 bases separating them. The germline V gene has CDR1 LNHDA and CDR2 SQIVND (reference sequence). The CDR3 spells CASGGSYGELFF. DNA of the CDR3: TGTGCCAGCGGAGGGAGTTACGGGGAGCTGTTTTTT.